This TCR beta chain was obtained from a study of molecular identifiers for immune sequencing clone quantification. Germline V gene lookup returns CDR1 MNHNY and CDR2 SVGAGI (reference sequence). The CDR3 consists of 13 residues. V gave up 2 bases and J gave up 3 bases, with 7 bases separating them. TCRdb ran MiXCR on the PCR reads and lists one entry per CDR3 protein. The sample has more than 450,000 distinct CDR3 sequences; 20% to 25% are singletons. This TCR was sampled from a human donor in good health. Some libraries in this study had Jurkat cell RNA spiked in. The chain couples TRBV6-6 to TRBJ1-2; D call uncertain. Sequenced material: naive CD8+ T cells from blood, with Jurkat cell RNA spiked in. Subset: FACS-sorted CD8+CD4-CCR7+CD45RA+ naive T cells. DNA of the CDR3: TGTGCCAGCAGTTACGCCCCGGACTATGGCTACACCTTC. The encoded protein is CASSYAPDYGYTF.